This is a list of T cell receptor beta chains from one sample in a study of cytomegalovirus exposure and HLA in healthy donors. This table comes from immunoSEQ multiplex PCR, and its TCRdb copy is limited to in-frame clones, with some not included. The listing contains 130,000 to 150,000 clones. What was sequenced was PBMCs. These TCRs come from a male donor in good health and CMV-seronegative. Each CDR3 is given with its conserved first and last residue. D genes are given only for firm matches.

d_gene: TRBD1; v_gene: TRBV20-1; j_gene: TRBJ1-2; CDR3aa: CSAGTGVGYTF; CDR3nt: TGCAGTGCCGGGACAGGGGTTGGCTACACCTTC
d_gene: -; v_gene: TRBV5-4; j_gene: TRBJ2-3; CDR3aa: CASSSGGQVSDTQYF; CDR3nt: TGTGCCAGCAGCTCAGGGGGGCAGGTTTCAGATACGCAGTATTTT
d_gene: -; v_gene: TRBV30; j_gene: TRBJ2-5; CDR3aa: CAGGERALQETQYF; CDR3nt: TGTGCCGGGGGTGAGCGGGCACTCCAAGAGACCCAGTACTTC
d_gene: -; v_gene: TRBV7-8; j_gene: TRBJ1-2; CDR3aa: CASSSTNWGYTF; CDR3nt: TGTGCCAGCAGCTCAACAAATTGGGGCTACACCTTC
d_gene: -; v_gene: TRBV5-1; j_gene: TRBJ2-5; CDR3aa: CASSFSHRTETQYF; CDR3nt: TGCGCCAGCAGCTTCTCTCACAGGACAGAGACCCAGTACTTC
d_gene: TRBD1; v_gene: TRBV6-6; j_gene: TRBJ1-1; CDR3aa: CASRPGQGPEAFF; CDR3nt: TGTGCCAGCAGGCCGGGACAGGGGCCTGAAGCTTTCTTT
d_gene: -; v_gene: TRBV7-8; j_gene: TRBJ2-1; CDR3aa: CASSHGLTSGNEQFF; CDR3nt: TGTGCCAGCAGCCACGGACTAACCTCCGGGAATGAGCAGTTCTTC
d_gene: -; v_gene: TRBV2; j_gene: TRBJ1-4; CDR3aa: CASSRRVDIEKLFF; CDR3nt: TGTGCCAGCAGTCGCAGGGTTGATATTGAAAAACTGTTTTTT
d_gene: TRBD1; v_gene: TRBV19; j_gene: TRBJ1-2; CDR3aa: CASSRGTGSIDGYTF; CDR3nt: TGTGCCAGTAGTAGAGGGACAGGGTCTATCGATGGCTACACCTTC
d_gene: TRBD1; v_gene: TRBV6-5; j_gene: TRBJ1-2; CDR3aa: CASSYSTGNYGYTF; CDR3nt: TGTGCCAGCAGTTACTCGACAGGGAACTATGGCTACACCTTC
d_gene: -; v_gene: TRBV5-1; j_gene: TRBJ2-1; CDR3aa: CASSLAPLALGNEQFF; CDR3nt: TGCGCCAGCAGCTTGGCTCCCCTAGCCCTTGGCAATGAGCAGTTCTTC
d_gene: -; v_gene: TRBV10-3; j_gene: TRBJ2-1; CDR3aa: CAISESRGHINEQFF; CDR3nt: TGTGCCATCAGTGAATCAAGGGGACACATCAATGAGCAGTTCTTC
d_gene: TRBD1; v_gene: TRBV5-1; j_gene: TRBJ2-1; CDR3aa: CASSFLTGGRNEQFF; CDR3nt: TGCGCCAGCAGCTTTCTGACAGGGGGTAGAAATGAGCAGTTCTTC
d_gene: TRBD1; v_gene: TRBV4-1; j_gene: TRBJ1-1; CDR3aa: CASSQGQGGPEAFF; CDR3nt: TGCGCCAGCAGCCAGGGACAGGGGGGCCCCGAAGCTTTCTTT
d_gene: TRBD2; v_gene: TRBV25-1; j_gene: TRBJ2-3; CDR3aa: CASSAHSGYTDTQYF; CDR3nt: TGTGCCAGCAGTGCCCATAGCGGGTACACAGATACGCAGTATTTT
d_gene: TRBD1; v_gene: TRBV30; j_gene: TRBJ2-7; CDR3aa: CAWSRGTGSSYEQYF; CDR3nt: TGTGCCTGGAGCCGCGGGACAGGCAGCTCCTACGAGCAGTACTTC
d_gene: -; v_gene: TRBV30; j_gene: TRBJ1-1; CDR3aa: CAWSSDTLGAFF; CDR3nt: TGTGCCTGGAGTTCTGACACCCTGGGTGCTTTCTTT
d_gene: -; v_gene: TRBV9; j_gene: TRBJ1-4; CDR3aa: CASSVAGWGEKLFF; CDR3nt: TGTGCCAGCAGCGTAGCAGGGTGGGGAGAAAAACTGTTTTTT
d_gene: TRBD2; v_gene: TRBV15; j_gene: TRBJ2-7; CDR3aa: CATRIQAGPSYEQYF; CDR3nt: TGTGCCACCAGGATTCAAGCGGGGCCCTCCTACGAGCAGTACTTC
d_gene: TRBD1; v_gene: TRBV5-1; j_gene: TRBJ2-7; CDR3aa: CASSSPGTGGGEQYF; CDR3nt: TGCGCCAGCAGCTCCCCCGGGACAGGGGGTGGTGAGCAGTACTTC
d_gene: TRBD2; v_gene: TRBV27; j_gene: TRBJ2-3; CDR3aa: CATLLAGSTDTQYF; CDR3nt: TGTGCCACCCTACTAGCGGGTAGCACAGATACGCAGTATTTT
d_gene: -; v_gene: TRBV28; j_gene: TRBJ1-3; CDR3aa: CASSNLGISGNTIYF; CDR3nt: TGTGCCAGCAGTAACCTCGGGATCTCTGGAAACACCATATATTTT
d_gene: -; v_gene: TRBV30; j_gene: TRBJ2-1; CDR3aa: CAWSRLREQFF; CDR3nt: TGTGCCTGGAGCAGATTGAGGGAGCAGTTCTTC
d_gene: -; v_gene: TRBV7-6; j_gene: TRBJ1-6; CDR3aa: CASTPGQGNSPLHF; CDR3nt: TGTGCCAGCACCCCCGGGCAGGGCAATTCACCCCTCCACTTT
d_gene: TRBD2; v_gene: TRBV28; j_gene: TRBJ2-1; CDR3aa: CASSLPSGTFLSSYNEQFF; CDR3nt: TGTGCCAGCAGTTTACCTAGCGGTACATTTCTGAGCTCCTACAATGAGCAGTTCTTC
d_gene: -; v_gene: TRBV30; j_gene: TRBJ2-7; CDR3aa: CAWSSGRRDEQYF; CDR3nt: TGTGCCTGGAGCTCGGGGAGAAGGGACGAGCAGTACTTC
d_gene: -; v_gene: TRBV5-1; j_gene: TRBJ1-1; CDR3aa: CASSLEPPRGGRNTEAFF; CDR3nt: TGCGCCAGCAGCTTGGAACCCCCCAGGGGAGGGAGGAACACTGAAGCTTTCTTT
d_gene: -; v_gene: TRBV4-1; j_gene: TRBJ2-3; CDR3aa: CASSQGARTDTQYF; CDR3nt: TGCGCCAGCAGCCAGGGGGCTCGAACAGATACGCAGTATTTT
d_gene: -; v_gene: TRBV30; j_gene: TRBJ2-1; CDR3aa: CAWSPRRDEQFF; CDR3nt: TGTGCCTGGAGTCCGAGGAGGGATGAGCAGTTCTTC
d_gene: TRBD2; v_gene: TRBV25-1; j_gene: TRBJ2-5; CDR3aa: CASSPVGGSGKTQYF; CDR3nt: TGTGCCAGCAGCCCTGTTGGGGGGAGCGGGAAGACCCAGTACTTC
d_gene: TRBD1; v_gene: TRBV4-1; j_gene: TRBJ2-5; CDR3aa: CASSLVEGQGRVETQYF; CDR3nt: TGCGCCAGCAGCCTGGTTGAGGGACAGGGAAGAGTGGAGACCCAGTACTTC
d_gene: -; v_gene: TRBV11-1; j_gene: TRBJ2-7; CDR3aa: CASSLGETGYEQYF; CDR3nt: TGTGCCAGCAGCTTAGGGGAGACAGGATACGAGCAGTACTTC
d_gene: -; v_gene: TRBV5-1; j_gene: TRBJ2-7; CDR3aa: CASSSPGTQEQYF; CDR3nt: TGCGCCAGCAGCTCACCTGGGACTCAAGAGCAGTACTTC
d_gene: -; v_gene: TRBV4-1; j_gene: TRBJ2-6; CDR3aa: CASSQETFSGANVLTF; CDR3nt: TGCGCCAGCAGCCAAGAAACATTCTCTGGGGCCAACGTCCTGACTTTC
d_gene: -; v_gene: TRBV7-9; j_gene: TRBJ2-1; CDR3aa: CASLGAGRGNEQFF; CDR3nt: TGTGCCAGCCTTGGGGCGGGAAGAGGTAATGAGCAGTTCTTC
d_gene: TRBD1; v_gene: TRBV30; j_gene: TRBJ2-2; CDR3aa: CAWSVDRGPTGELFF; CDR3nt: TGTGCCTGGAGTGTAGACAGGGGGCCCACCGGGGAGCTGTTTTTT
d_gene: TRBD1; v_gene: TRBV5-4; j_gene: TRBJ2-7; CDR3aa: CASSLGQGNEQYF; CDR3nt: TGTGCCAGCAGCTTAGGACAGGGGAACGAGCAGTACTTC
d_gene: -; v_gene: TRBV5-1; j_gene: TRBJ2-7; CDR3aa: CASRSGIDEQYF; CDR3nt: TGCGCCAGCAGATCAGGGATAGACGAGCAGTACTTC
d_gene: -; v_gene: TRBV5-1; j_gene: TRBJ1-1; CDR3aa: CASSLARGKGTEAFF; CDR3nt: TGCGCCAGCAGCTTGGCCAGGGGAAAGGGGACTGAAGCTTTCTTT
d_gene: -; v_gene: TRBV29-1; j_gene: TRBJ2-4; CDR3aa: CSVEEHTGWVAKNIQYF; CDR3nt: TGCAGCGTTGAAGAACATACAGGATGGGTAGCCAAAAACATTCAGTACTTC
d_gene: -; v_gene: TRBV7-6; j_gene: TRBJ2-3; CDR3aa: CASSSPSTDTQYF; CDR3nt: TGTGCCAGCAGCTCCCCAAGCACAGATACGCAGTATTTT
d_gene: -; v_gene: TRBV9; j_gene: TRBJ1-6; CDR3aa: CASSVEWAANSPLHF; CDR3nt: TGTGCCAGCAGCGTAGAGTGGGCCGCTAATTCACCCCTCCACTTT
d_gene: -; v_gene: TRBV10-1; j_gene: TRBJ1-2; CDR3aa: CASSGTDGGYTF; CDR3nt: TGCGCCAGCAGTGGGACAGATGGTGGCTACACCTTC
d_gene: TRBD1; v_gene: TRBV7-3; j_gene: TRBJ1-2; CDR3aa: CASSLRDRMVHYGYTF; CDR3nt: TGTGCCAGCAGCCTGAGGGACAGGATGGTACACTATGGCTACACCTTC
d_gene: -; v_gene: TRBV9; j_gene: TRBJ2-1; CDR3aa: CASSVYLGEQFF; CDR3nt: TGTGCCAGCAGCGTCTACCTCGGTGAGCAGTTCTTC
d_gene: -; v_gene: TRBV13; j_gene: TRBJ1-5; CDR3aa: CASSWGRGQQPQHF; CDR3nt: TGTGCCAGCAGCTGGGGCAGGGGACAACAGCCCCAGCATTTT
d_gene: -; v_gene: TRBV7-9; j_gene: TRBJ2-7; CDR3aa: CASSPPVSPYEQYF; CDR3nt: TGTGCCAGCAGCCCCCCCGTGTCCCCCTACGAGCAGTACTTC
d_gene: -; v_gene: TRBV6-1; j_gene: TRBJ2-7; CDR3aa: CASKGNYYEQYF; CDR3nt: TGTGCCAGCAAGGGGAACTACTACGAGCAGTACTTC
d_gene: -; v_gene: TRBV28; j_gene: TRBJ1-2; CDR3aa: CASSLSLYGYTF; CDR3nt: TGTGCCAGCAGTTTATCACTCTATGGCTACACCTTC
d_gene: -; v_gene: TRBV6-1; j_gene: TRBJ1-5; CDR3aa: CASSEALSNQPQHF; CDR3nt: TGTGCCAGCAGTGAAGCACTTAGCAATCAGCCCCAGCATTTT
d_gene: -; v_gene: TRBV9; j_gene: TRBJ2-7; CDR3aa: CASSVGHLLTYEQYF; CDR3nt: TGTGCCAGCAGCGTAGGCCACCTACTGACCTACGAGCAGTACTTC
d_gene: -; v_gene: TRBV30; j_gene: TRBJ1-1; CDR3aa: CAWGGHSNTEAFF; CDR3nt: TGTGCCTGGGGGGGACATTCGAACACTGAAGCTTTCTTT
d_gene: TRBD1; v_gene: TRBV4-3; j_gene: TRBJ1-2; CDR3aa: CASSHYGQGYGYTF; CDR3nt: TGCGCCAGCAGCCACTATGGACAGGGTTACGGCTACACCTTC